The present TCR beta chain was sequenced within a study of blood T cell repertoires in COVID-19. This clone was picked up a small number of times. Repertoires were generated with immunoSEQ multiplex PCR, while TCRdb's copy carries only in-frame clones and drops some. This sample yields some 62,000 clones, of which approximately 80% are seen a single time; approximately 4% belongs to the top ten. Participants were placed into cohorts based on the clinical history they reported. Trimming at V came to 5 bases and at J to 0 bases, leaving 6 bases not matched to a gene. CDR3 length: 18 residues. Germline CDR1 is SGHVS and CDR2 is FNYEAQ.

The sequence was collected from a woman in her thirties or forties with acute COVID-19. The chain links TRBV7-6 to TRBJ2-6; 11 bases agree with TRBD2. Material for sequencing was PBMCs or T cells enriched from blood (not recorded which). The CDR3 loop is CASSPTSGGHSGANVLTF. CDR3 nucleotides: TGTGCCAGCAGCCCAACTAGCGGGGGCCACTCTGGGGCCAACGTCCTGACTTTC.